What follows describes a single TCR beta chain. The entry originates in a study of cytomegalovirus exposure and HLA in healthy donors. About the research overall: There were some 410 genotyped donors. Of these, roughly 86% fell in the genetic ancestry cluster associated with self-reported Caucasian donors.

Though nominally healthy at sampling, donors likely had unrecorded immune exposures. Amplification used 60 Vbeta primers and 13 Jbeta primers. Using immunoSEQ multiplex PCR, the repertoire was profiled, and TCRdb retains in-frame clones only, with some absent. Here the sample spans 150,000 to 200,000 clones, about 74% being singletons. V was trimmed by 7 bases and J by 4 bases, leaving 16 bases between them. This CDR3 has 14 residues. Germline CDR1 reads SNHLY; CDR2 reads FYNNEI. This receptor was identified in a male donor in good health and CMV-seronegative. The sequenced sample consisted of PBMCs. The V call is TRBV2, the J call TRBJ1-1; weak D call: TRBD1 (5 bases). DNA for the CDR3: TGTGCCAGCACCCAAAGGCAGGGACTCACTGAAGCTTTCTTT. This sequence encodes CASTQRQGLTEAFF.